Given below is one T cell receptor (beta chain) in context. Its specificity is unknown. Germline values: CDR1 SGDLS, CDR2 YYNGEE. V was cut by 0 bases and J by 7 bases, with 13 bases left in between. This CDR3 is 15 amino acids long. TCR beta libraries were built with iRepertoire HTBI primers and Arm-PCR of CDR3 regions. Each CDR3 protein is one row after TCRdb ran MiXCR on the multiplex PCR reads. The table includes 350,000 to 450,000 distinct CDR3 sequences, roughly 24% detected once. These data originate in a study of regulatory T cells in long-lasting Graves disease. General observations from the study: Persistent disease favored TRBV28, TRBJ1-2 and TRBJ2-5.

Time point defined: persistent/refractory GD, antithyroid drugs over 5 years with positive TRAb. PBMC-extracted RNA yielded the TCR library. The chain employs TRBV9 and TRBJ2-2; TRBD1 or TRBD2 may be the D gene (6 bases each). This TCR derives from a woman aged 40 to 50 with Graves disease. The sequencing used peripheral blood mononuclear cells (PBMCs), collected when the disease was refractory, from a patient treated with antithyroid drugs. Written as DNA, the CDR3 is TGTGCCAGCAGCGTAGCCAGGGGACTGATCGGGGAGCTGTTTTTT. Translated: CASSVARGLIGELFF.